Below are 3 T cell receptor beta chains sequenced from a single sample in a study of cytomegalovirus exposure and HLA in healthy donors. Sequencing used immunoSEQ multiplex PCR; TCRdb keeps in-frame clones, though not all of them. The sample contains approximately 230,000 clones, less than 90% of which appear only once. The material sequenced was PBMCs. The origin of the receptors is a man between 18 and 35 years old in good health and CMV-seropositive.

The DNA of the CDR3 is TGTGCCAGCTCCGGGACCCAGGAAACGGTCTATGGCTACACCTTC. It translates to CASSGTQETVYGYTF. The chain links TRBV18 to TRBJ1-2, with a weak D call TRBD1 (5 bases). The length of the CDR3 is 15 residues. Trimming took off 6 bases at V and 4 bases at J, with 18 bases between the two ends. CDR1 is KGHSH and CDR2 is LQKENI in the germline V gene.

CDR3 residues: CASSEAAEGGTIYF. The CDR3 DNA reads TGTGCCAGCAGTGAAGCTGCGGAAGGGGGCACCATATATTTT. The chain combines TRBV6-1 with TRBJ1-3; D is possibly TRBD1 (6 bases). CDR1 MNHNS and CDR2 SASEGT come from the germline V gene. This CDR3 is 14 amino acids long. Trimming removed 0 bases from V and 9 bases from J, with 12 bases in between.

Comment on this clone: At one boundary the junction diverges from the germline segment, which might be a read error. The chain combines TRBV25-1 with TRBJ2-1, with D hard to call. The germline gives CDR1 MGHDK, CDR2 SYGVNS. The CDR3 totals 14 residues. For the CDR3, the DNA is TGTGCCAGCAGACGCACTATGGATTACACTGAGCAGTTCTTC. Protein sequence: CASRRTMDYTEQFF.